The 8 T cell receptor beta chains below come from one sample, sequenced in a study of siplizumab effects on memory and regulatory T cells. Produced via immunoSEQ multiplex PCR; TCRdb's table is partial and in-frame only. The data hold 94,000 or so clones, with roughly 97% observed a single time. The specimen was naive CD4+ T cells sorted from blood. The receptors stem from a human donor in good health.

The chain's CDR3 is CASSDSRGEQFF. The CDR3 DNA sequence: TGTGCCAGCAGTGACTCGCGGGGGGAGCAGTTCTTC. The chain uses TRBV6-4 and TRBJ2-1; 7 nucleotides agree with TRBD2. V dropped 0 bases and J dropped 10; count of bases not matched to a gene: 0. The CDR3 is made up of 12 amino acids. Looked up from germline, CDR1 is MRHNA and CDR2 is SNTAGT.

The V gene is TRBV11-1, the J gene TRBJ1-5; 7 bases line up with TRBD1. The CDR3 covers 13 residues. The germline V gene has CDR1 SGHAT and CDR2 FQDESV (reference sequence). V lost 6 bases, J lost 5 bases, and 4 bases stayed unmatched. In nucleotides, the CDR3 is TGTGCCAGCAGTTGGGACAGAGATCAGCCCCAGCATTTT. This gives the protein CASSWDRDQPQHF.

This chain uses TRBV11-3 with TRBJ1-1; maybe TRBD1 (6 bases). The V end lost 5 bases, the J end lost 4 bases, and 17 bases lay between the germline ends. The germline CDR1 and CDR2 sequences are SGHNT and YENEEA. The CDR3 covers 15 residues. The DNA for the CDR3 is TGTGCCAGCAGCGGAGCTAGGGGGAACATCACTGAAGCTTTCTTT. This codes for CASSGARGNITEAFF.

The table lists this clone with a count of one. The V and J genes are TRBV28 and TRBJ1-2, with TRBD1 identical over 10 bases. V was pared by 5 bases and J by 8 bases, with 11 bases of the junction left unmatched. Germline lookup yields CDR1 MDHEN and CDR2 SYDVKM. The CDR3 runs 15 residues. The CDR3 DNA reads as TGTGCCAGCAGTCCACTGACAGGGGGCGTTGGGGGCTACACCTTC. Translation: CASSPLTGGVGGYTF.

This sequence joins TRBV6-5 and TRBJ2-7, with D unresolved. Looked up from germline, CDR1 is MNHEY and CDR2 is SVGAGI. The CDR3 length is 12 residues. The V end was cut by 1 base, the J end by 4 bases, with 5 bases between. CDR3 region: CASSYWGYEQYF. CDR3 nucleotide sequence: TGTGCCAGCAGTTACTGGGGTTACGAGCAGTACTTC.

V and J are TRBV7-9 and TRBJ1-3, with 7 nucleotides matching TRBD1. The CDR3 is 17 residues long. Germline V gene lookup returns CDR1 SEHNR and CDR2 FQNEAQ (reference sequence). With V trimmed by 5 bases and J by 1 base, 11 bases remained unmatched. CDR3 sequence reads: CASSQPRDRSSGNTIYF. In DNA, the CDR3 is TGTGCCAGCAGCCAACCCCGGGACAGATCATCTGGAAACACCATATATTTT.

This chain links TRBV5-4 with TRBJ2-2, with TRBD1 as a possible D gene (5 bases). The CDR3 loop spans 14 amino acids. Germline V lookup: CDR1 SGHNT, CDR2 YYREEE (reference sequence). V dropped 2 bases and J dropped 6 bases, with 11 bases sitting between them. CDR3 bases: TGTGCCAGCAGCTTTCAGGGAATCGCCGGGGAGCTGTTTTTT. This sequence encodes CASSFQGIAGELFF.

CDR3 loop: CASSQDKLIYNEQFF. Here the CDR3 DNA reads TGTGCCAGCAGCCAAGATAAACTCATCTACAATGAGCAGTTCTTC. The genes are TRBV14 and TRBJ2-1; D not resolved. Between the trimmed V and J ends, which lost 0 bases and 3 bases, there was a span of 9 bases. This CDR3 spans 15 amino acids. Per germline, CDR1 SGHDN and CDR2 FVKESK.